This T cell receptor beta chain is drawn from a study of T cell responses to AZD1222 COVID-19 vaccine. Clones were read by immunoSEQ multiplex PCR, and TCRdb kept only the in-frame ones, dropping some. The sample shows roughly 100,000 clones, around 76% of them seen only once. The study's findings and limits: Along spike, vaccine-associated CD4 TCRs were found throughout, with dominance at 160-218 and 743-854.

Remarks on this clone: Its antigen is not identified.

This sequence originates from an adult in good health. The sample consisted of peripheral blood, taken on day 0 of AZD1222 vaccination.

CDR3 region: CARIQGANYGYTF. The CDR3 coding sequence is TGCGCCAGAATCCAGGGAGCAAACTATGGCTACACCTTC. V is TRBV23-1 and J is TRBJ1-2, with D possibly matching TRBD1 (5 bases). TRBV23-1 is placed among ORFs of uncertain function. The CDR3 is made up of 13 amino acids. The ends were cut back, 9 bases at V and 2 bases at J, with 13 bases in the middle.